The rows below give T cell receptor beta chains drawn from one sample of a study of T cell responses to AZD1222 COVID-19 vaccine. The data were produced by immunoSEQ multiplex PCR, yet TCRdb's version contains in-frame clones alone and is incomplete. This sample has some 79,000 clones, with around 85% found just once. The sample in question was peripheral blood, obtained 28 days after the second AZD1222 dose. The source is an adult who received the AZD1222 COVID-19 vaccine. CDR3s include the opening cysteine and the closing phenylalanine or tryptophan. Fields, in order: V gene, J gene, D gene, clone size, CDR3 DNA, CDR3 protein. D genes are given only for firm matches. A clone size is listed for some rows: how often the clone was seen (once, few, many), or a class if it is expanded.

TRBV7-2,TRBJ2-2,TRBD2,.,TGTGCCAGCAGATTACGACTAGCGGGGGAAAGGGAGCTGTTTTTT,CASRLRLAGERELFF
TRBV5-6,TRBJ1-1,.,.,TGTGCCAGCAGCTTGGCCGTAGCAGTGTATGGCAAACCTGAAGCTTTCTTT,CASSLAVAVYGKPEAFF
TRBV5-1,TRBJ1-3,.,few,TGCGCCAGCAGCTTGGCTGGGTATGGAAACACCATATATTTT,CASSLAGYGNTIYF
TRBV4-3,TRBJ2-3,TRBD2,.,TGCGCCAGCAGCCAAGAAAGAGGCGGGAGGGCCTTGGATACGCAGTATTTT,CASSQERGGRALDTQYF
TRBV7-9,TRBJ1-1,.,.,TGTGCCAGCAGCTTAGCAGGGATGAACACTGAAGCTTTCTTT,CASSLAGMNTEAFF
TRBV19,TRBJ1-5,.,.,TGTGCCAGTACAGGGCCGGAAAATCAGCCCCAGCATTTT,CASTGPENQPQHF
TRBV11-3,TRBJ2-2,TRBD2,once,TGTGCCAGCAGCTTAATCGCGGGGGTGGCCGGGGAGCTGTTTTTT,CASSLIAGVAGELFF
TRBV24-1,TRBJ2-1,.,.,TGTGCCACCAGTGATCCCGACCCGGACTCCTACAATGAGCAGTTCTTC,CATSDPDPDSYNEQFF
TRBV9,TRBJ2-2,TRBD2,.,TGTGCCAGCAGCGTAGACGGGTCGCGGGGGACCGGGGAGCTGTTTTTT,CASSVDGSRGTGELFF
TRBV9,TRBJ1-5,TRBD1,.,TGTGCCAGCAGCCCGGGACAGGGGGCGAGTCAGCCCCAGCATTTT,CASSPGQGASQPQHF
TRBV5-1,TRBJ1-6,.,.,TGCGCCAGCAGCCCGGGTTTTGGGGAATCACCCCTCCACTTT,CASSPGFGESPLHF
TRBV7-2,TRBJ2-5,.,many,TGTGCCAGCAGCTTAGGGGGTAGTCTTCAAGAGACCCAGTACTTC,CASSLGGSLQETQYF
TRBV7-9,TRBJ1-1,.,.,TGTGCCAGCAGCATTGGGGGGAACACTGAAGCTTTCTTT,CASSIGGNTEAFF
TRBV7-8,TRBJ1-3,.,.,TGTGCCAGCAGCTTACGTGGAACTGGAAACACCATATATTTT,CASSLRGTGNTIYF
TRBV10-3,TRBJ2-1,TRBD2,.,TGTGCCATCAGTGAAGTAAGCGGGAGGGCCACATCCAATGAGCAGTTCTTC,CAISEVSGRATSNEQFF
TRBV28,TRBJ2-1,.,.,TGTGCCAGCAGCCCACCGGGGTATGAGCAGTTCTTC,CASSPPGYEQFF
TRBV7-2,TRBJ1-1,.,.,TGTGCCAGCAGCCCCCGGGCCTTGAACACTGAAGCTTTCTTT,CASSPRALNTEAFF
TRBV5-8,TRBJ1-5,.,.,TGTGCCAGCACCTCGGGGGCGGCTAGCAATCAGCCCCAGCATTTT,CASTSGAASNQPQHF
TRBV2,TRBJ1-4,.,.,TGTGCCAGCAAGATCAGGCGGCTACATTCAACTAATGAAAAACTGTTTTTT,CASKIRRLHSTNEKLFF
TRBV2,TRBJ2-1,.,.,TGTGCCAGCAGTGCTGTGGGACAGCAGTTCTTC,CASSAVGQQFF
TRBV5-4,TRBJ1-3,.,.,TGTGCCAGCAGCTTGGAATTAGGGGTTGGAAACACCATATATTTT,CASSLELGVGNTIYF
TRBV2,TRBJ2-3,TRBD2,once,TGTGCCAGCAGAGTAGCGGGGGGGCGTCGGGGCACAGATACGCAGTATTTT,CASRVAGGRRGTDTQYF